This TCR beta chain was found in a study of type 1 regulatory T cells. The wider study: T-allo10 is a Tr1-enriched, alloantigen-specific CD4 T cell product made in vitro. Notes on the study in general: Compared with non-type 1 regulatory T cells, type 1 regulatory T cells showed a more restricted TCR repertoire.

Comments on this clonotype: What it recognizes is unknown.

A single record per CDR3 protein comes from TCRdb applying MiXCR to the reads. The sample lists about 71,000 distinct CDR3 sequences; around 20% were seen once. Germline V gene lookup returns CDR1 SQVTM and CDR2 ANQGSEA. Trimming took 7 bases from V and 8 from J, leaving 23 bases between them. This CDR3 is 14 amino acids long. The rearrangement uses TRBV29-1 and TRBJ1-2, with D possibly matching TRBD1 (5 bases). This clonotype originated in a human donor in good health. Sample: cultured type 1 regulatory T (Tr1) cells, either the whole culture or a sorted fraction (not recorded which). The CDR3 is CSAGGTLGREGYTF. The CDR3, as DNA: TGCAGCGCTGGAGGGACGCTGGGACGAGAAGGCTACACCTTC.